This T cell receptor beta chain was sequenced for a study of regulatory dendritic cells for organ transplantation. Whole-study findings and limits: Mature dendritic cells appeared to drive more memory CD8+ clonal expansion than regulatory ones. The most alloreactive TCR clonotypes were found in resting memory CD8+ cells.

The V end was cut by 3 bases, the J end by 5 bases, with 4 bases between. The CDR3 totals 11 residues. The germline V gene has CDR1 SEHNR and CDR2 FQNEAQ (reference sequence). FACS sorted CD4+ or CD8+ T cells into CD45RA+ naive and CD45RO+ memory. Points on this clone: The antigen remains unidentified.

The protocol was immunoSEQ multiplex PCR, while the TCRdb copy is restricted to in-frame clones and leaves out a portion. The table lists under 50,000 clones, around nine tenths of them singletons. The sample was naive CD8+ T cells from blood. Indicated subset: CD45RA+ naive T cells. The source of this sequence is a human donor in good health. The rearrangement uses TRBV7-9 and TRBJ2-5; D uncertain. This CDR3 reads CASSFRETQYF. The CDR3, as DNA: TGTGCCAGCAGCTTTCGGGAGACCCAGTACTTC. Based on the CDR3 plus reference TRBV7-9 and TRBJ2-5, the full variable domain is DTGVSQNPRHKITKRGQNVTFRCDPISEHNRLYWYRQTLGQGPEFLTYFQNEAQLEKSRLLSDRFSAERPKGSFSTLEIQRTEQGDSAMYLCASSFRETQYFGPGTRLLVL.